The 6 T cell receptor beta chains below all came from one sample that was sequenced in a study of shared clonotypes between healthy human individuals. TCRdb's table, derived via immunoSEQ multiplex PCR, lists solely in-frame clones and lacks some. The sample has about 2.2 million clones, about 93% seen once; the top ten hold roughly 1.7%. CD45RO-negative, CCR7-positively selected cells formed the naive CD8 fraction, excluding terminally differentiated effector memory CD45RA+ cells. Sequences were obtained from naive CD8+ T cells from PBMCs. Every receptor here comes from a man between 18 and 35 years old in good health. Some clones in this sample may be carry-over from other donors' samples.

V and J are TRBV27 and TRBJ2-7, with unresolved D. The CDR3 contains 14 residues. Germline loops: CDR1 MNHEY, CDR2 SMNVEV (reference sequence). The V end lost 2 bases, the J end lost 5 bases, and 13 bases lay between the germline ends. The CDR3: CASSLRLNYHEQYF. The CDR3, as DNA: TGTGCCAGCAGTTTACGGTTAAATTACCACGAGCAGTACTTC.

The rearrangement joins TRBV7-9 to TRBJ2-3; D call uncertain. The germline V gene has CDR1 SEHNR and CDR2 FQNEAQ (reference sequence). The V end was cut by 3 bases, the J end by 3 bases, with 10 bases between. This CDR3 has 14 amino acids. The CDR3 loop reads CASSLRLTTDTQYF. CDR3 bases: TGTGCCAGCAGCTTGAGACTTACAACAGATACGCAGTATTTT.

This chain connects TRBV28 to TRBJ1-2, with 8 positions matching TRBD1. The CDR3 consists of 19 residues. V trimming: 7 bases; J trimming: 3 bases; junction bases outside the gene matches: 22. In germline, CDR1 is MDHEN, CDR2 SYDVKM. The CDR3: CASKLLGGGQGEGDYGYTF. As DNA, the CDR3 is TGTGCCAGCAAGCTCTTAGGGGGTGGACAGGGCGAGGGAGACTATGGCTACACCTTC.

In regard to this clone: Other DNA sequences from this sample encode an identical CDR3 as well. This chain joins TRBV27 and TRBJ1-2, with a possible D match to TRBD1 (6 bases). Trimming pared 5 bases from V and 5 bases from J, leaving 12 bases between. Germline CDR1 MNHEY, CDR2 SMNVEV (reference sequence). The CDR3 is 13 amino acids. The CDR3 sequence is CASSPLGGYGYTF. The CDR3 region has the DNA TGTGCCAGCAGTCCCCTAGGGGGATATGGCTACACCTTC.

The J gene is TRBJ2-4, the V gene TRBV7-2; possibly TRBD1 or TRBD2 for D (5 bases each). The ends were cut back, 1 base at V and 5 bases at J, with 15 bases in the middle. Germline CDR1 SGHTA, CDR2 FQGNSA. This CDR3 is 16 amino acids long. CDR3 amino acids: CASSLGGAALENIQYF. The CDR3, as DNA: TGTGCCAGCAGCTTAGGAGGGGCCGCTTTAGAAAACATTCAGTACTTC.

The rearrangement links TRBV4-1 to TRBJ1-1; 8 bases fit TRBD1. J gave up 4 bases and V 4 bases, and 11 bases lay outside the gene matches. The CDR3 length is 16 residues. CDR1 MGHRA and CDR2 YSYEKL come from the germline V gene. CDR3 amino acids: CASSPTRTGNPTEAFF. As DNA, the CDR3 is TGCGCCAGCAGCCCTACTCGGACAGGGAACCCCACTGAAGCTTTCTTT.